This T cell receptor beta chain derives from a study of T-cell reconstitution after alpha-beta-depleted transplantation in children. Study-wide results and caveats: Alpha-beta T cells about two months after transplant reportedly derived from several hundred expanded graft clones. Recipient T cells and thymic progenitors that survived were the source of the high TCRbeta diversity seen at day 60 in some patients. T-cell numbers and diversity, one year after transplant, stemmed largely from T cells that were newly produced.

This clonotype has just a few counts. Its target is unknown. This CDR3 spans 16 amino acids. V lost 1 base and J lost 12, with 19 bases in between. CDR1 and CDR2 from the germline V gene are SEHNR and FQNEAQ (reference sequence). Researchers prepared the TCRbeta library using unique molecular identifiers, the study reports. MiXCR was run by TCRdb on the PCR reads, yielding one entry per CDR3 protein. The sample has more than 500,000 distinct CDR3 sequences; over 10% are singletons. The gene calls are TRBV7-9 and TRBJ1-6; no definite D call. This receptor was obtained from a female patient between 2 and 15 years old who had a stem cell transplant for aplastic anemia, so the T cells may come from the graft donor. The material sequenced was PBMCs, mostly from graft donor cells, taken 180 days after TCRalphabeta/CD19-depleted stem cell transplant. The CDR3 is CASSLVGSARIQPLHF. In nucleotides, the CDR3 is TGTGCCAGCAGCTTAGTTGGGTCAGCGAGAATTCAACCCCTCCACTTT.